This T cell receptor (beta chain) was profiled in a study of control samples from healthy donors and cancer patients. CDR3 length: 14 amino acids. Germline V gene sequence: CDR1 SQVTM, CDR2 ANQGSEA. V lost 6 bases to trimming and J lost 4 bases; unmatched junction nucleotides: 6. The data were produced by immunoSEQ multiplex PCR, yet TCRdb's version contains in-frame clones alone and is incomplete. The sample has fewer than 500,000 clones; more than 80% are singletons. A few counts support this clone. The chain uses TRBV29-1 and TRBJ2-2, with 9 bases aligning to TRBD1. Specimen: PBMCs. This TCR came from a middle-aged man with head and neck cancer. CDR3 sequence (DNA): TGCAGCGTGCGGACAGGGGTTGGCACCGGGGAGCTGTTTTTT. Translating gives CSVRTGVGTGELFF.